A single sample is the source of the 32 T cell receptor beta chains below, sequenced in a study of blood T cell repertoires in COVID-19. The data were produced by immunoSEQ multiplex PCR, yet TCRdb's version contains in-frame clones alone and is incomplete. The table has some 370,000 clones, around 90% seen once. Sequencing input: peripheral blood. The receptors originated from a man aged 18 to 29 with active or convalescent COVID-19.

CDR3 bases: TGTGCCAGCTCACGTGGACTTAGCACAGATACGCAGTATTTT. Residues: CASSRGLSTDTQYF. The gene calls are TRBV18 and TRBJ2-3; D is possibly TRBD2 (5 bases). This CDR3 region has 14 residues. The germline V gene encodes CDR1 KGHSH and CDR2 LQKENI. V gave up 4 bases and J gave up 0 bases, with 8 bases separating them.

This clone was detected once. J is TRBJ1-3 and V is TRBV4-3; D perhaps matches TRBD1 (6 bases). Per the germline V gene, CDR1 is LGHNA and CDR2 is YSLEER. The CDR3 loop spans 14 amino acids. Trimming cost V 1 base and J 8 bases, with 12 bases left between them. The DNA of the CDR3 is TGCGCCAGCAGCCAAGTAGCACAGGGTTACACCATATATTTT. Translation: CASSQVAQGYTIYF.

The chain combines TRBV7-9 with TRBJ2-3, with 9 bases identical to TRBD2. Germline V gives CDR1 SEHNR, CDR2 FQNEAQ (reference sequence). Trimming removed 8 bases from V and 7 bases from J; junction bases left unmatched: 10. The CDR3 length is 14 residues. Written as DNA, the CDR3 is TGTGCCAGCGAGGGAGCGGGGGGTGTATATACGCAGTATTTT. Translation: CASEGAGGVYTQYF.

Details on this clone: Different DNA sequences within this sample yield the same CDR3. V is TRBV4-1 and J is TRBJ1-2; D might be TRBD1 (5 bases). CDR3 length: 14 amino acids. CDR1 and CDR2 (germline): MGHRA, YSYEKL. With 1 base removed from V and 1 base from J, the gap between germline ends came to 7 bases. The CDR3 sequence: CASSQVQGNYGYTF. The DNA of the CDR3 is TGCGCCAGCAGCCAAGTGCAGGGTAACTATGGCTACACCTTC.

This clone has only one observation. The gene calls are TRBV19 and TRBJ2-1; 7 positions match TRBD2. With 5 bases clipped from V and 2 bases from J, the junction kept 9 bases outside the gene matches. Germline V gene lookup returns CDR1 LNHDA and CDR2 SQIVND (reference sequence). The CDR3 length is 16 residues. The CDR3 is CASSSFRGGPYNEQFF. The CDR3 DNA reads TGTGCCAGTAGTTCCTTCCGGGGAGGGCCCTACAATGAGCAGTTCTTC.

The chain recombines TRBV19 with TRBJ2-3, with 14 positions matching TRBD2. V shed 5 bases and J 6 bases; nucleotides not matched to a gene: 16. The CDR3 consists of 19 residues. Germline CDR1 LNHDA, CDR2 SQIVND (reference sequence). Written as DNA, the CDR3 is TGTGCCAGTAGTGACGGGACTAGCGGGAGTCACATAGTCGTGGATACGCAGTATTTT. As protein: CASSDGTSGSHIVVDTQYF.

This chain uses TRBV6-5 with TRBJ1-2, with a weak D call TRBD1 (5 bases). Germline CDR1 reads MNHEY; CDR2 reads SVGAGI. V gave up 1 base and J gave up 3 bases, with 12 bases separating them. The length of the CDR3 is 15 residues. The CDR3 DNA is TGTGCCAGCAGTTACTTACCGGGGGGAGACTATGGCTACACCTTC. Translated: CASSYLPGGDYGYTF.

The rearrangement uses TRBV9 and TRBJ1-3, with D possibly TRBD1 on 5 matching bases. The germline V gene encodes CDR1 SGDLS and CDR2 YYNGEE. V dropped 2 bases and J dropped 0 bases, with 12 bases sitting between them. The CDR3 loop spans 16 amino acids. This chain's CDR3 is CASSVLQESSGNTIYF. The CDR3 DNA sequence: TGTGCCAGCAGCGTTCTACAGGAGAGCTCTGGAAACACCATATATTTT. The whole variable domain, remainder taken from reference TRBV9 and TRBJ1-3, is DSGVTQTPKHLITATGQRVTLRCSPRSGDLSVYWYQQSLDQGLQFLIQYYNGEERAKGNILERFSAQQFPDLHSELNLSSLELGDSALYFCASSVLQESSGNTIYFGEGSWLTVV.

The rearrangement uses TRBV28 and TRBJ2-7, with 12 bases fitting TRBD2. CDR1 and CDR2 from the germline V gene are MDHEN and SYDVKM. The CDR3 totals 14 residues. Trimming at V came to 6 bases and at J to 10 bases, leaving 10 bases not matched to a gene. CDR3 DNA sequence: TGTGCCAGCAGGAAGACTAGCGGGGGAAGTAATCAGTACTTC. It encodes CASRKTSGGSNQYF. Full variable domain (rest looked up from reference TRBV28 and TRBJ2-7): DVKVTQSSRYLVKRTGEKVFLECVQDMDHENMFWYRQDPGLGLRLIYFSYDVKMKEKGDIPEGYSVSREKKERFSLILESASTNQTSMYLCASRKTSGGSNQYFGPGTRLTVT.

The gene calls are TRBV7-3 and TRBJ2-3, with 7 bases matching TRBD1. Germline lookup yields CDR1 SGHTA and CDR2 FQGTGA. V trimming: 2 bases; J trimming: 4 bases; junction bases outside the gene matches: 3. The CDR3 is made up of 14 amino acids. The DNA of the CDR3 is TGTGCCAGCAGCTTAGGTCAGGGGGCAGATACGCAGTATTTT. As protein: CASSLGQGADTQYF.

This chain uses TRBV6-6 with TRBJ1-2; 9 bases are a match to TRBD1. V was pared by 6 bases and J by 3 bases, with 8 bases of the junction left unmatched. The CDR3 contains 15 residues. The germline CDR1 and CDR2 sequences are MNHNY and SVGAGI (reference sequence). The CDR3 spells CASRAPGQGYYGYTF. The CDR3 nucleotides are TGTGCCAGCAGAGCACCGGGACAGGGATACTATGGCTACACCTTC.

This chain joins TRBV28 and TRBJ1-2; a possible D gene is TRBD1 (5 bases). CDR1 is MDHEN, CDR2 SYDVKM, per germline. This CDR3 region has 15 residues. The germline V and J ends were trimmed by 6 bases and 4 bases, with 18 bases remaining between them. The CDR3 is CASRVSGGRVYGYTF. The CDR3, as DNA: TGTGCCAGCAGAGTTTCGGGGGGACGGGTCTATGGCTACACCTTC.

DNA of the CDR3: TGTGCCAGCAGTAAAACGGGACTAGACTCTTACGAGCAGTACTTC. Translation gives CASSKTGLDSYEQYF. This sequence joins TRBV6-5 and TRBJ2-7, with 8 bases aligning to TRBD2. Germline lookup yields CDR1 MNHEY and CDR2 SVGAGI. V lost 5 bases, J lost 4 bases, and 10 bases stayed unmatched. This CDR3 spans 15 amino acids.

The chain carries TRBV25-1 and TRBJ2-7, with D perhaps TRBD1 (5 bases). V was clipped by 1 base and J by 5 bases, with 15 bases between them. Germline lookup yields CDR1 MGHDK and CDR2 SYGVNS. This CDR3 comprises 15 residues. Here the CDR3 reads CASSEFGASVHEQYF. CDR3 in DNA: TGTGCCAGCAGTGAATTTGGGGCCTCGGTCCACGAGCAGTACTTC.

This sequence joins TRBV7-9 and TRBJ2-4; no reliable D call. Germline lookup yields CDR1 SEHNR and CDR2 FQNEAQ (reference sequence). Trimming took 5 bases from V and 11 from J, leaving 19 bases between them. The CDR3 consists of 14 residues. Written as DNA, the CDR3 is TGTGCCAGCAGCCTGGGCCCGGCCTTATCGGTTCAGTACTTC. Amino acids: CASSLGPALSVQYF.

The DNA of the CDR3 is TGTGCCAGCAGCCATCAACAGGGGAATCAGCCCCAGCATTTT. It encodes CASSHQQGNQPQHF. The chain links TRBV16 to TRBJ1-5; 7 bases map to TRBD1. Germline-derived CDR1 and CDR2 are KGHSY and FQNENV. The length of the CDR3 is 14 residues. V lost 3 bases to trimming and J lost 4 bases; unmatched junction nucleotides: 3.

This clone appeared once. As DNA, the CDR3 is TGCGCCAGCAGCCAAACGATAATCGACAGCCCGGATCAGCCCCAGCATTTT. Translated: CASSQTIIDSPDQPQHF. V usage is TRBV4-1 and J usage is TRBJ1-5; a weak D match, TRBD1 (5 bases). Trimming cost V 2 bases and J 5 bases, with 19 bases left between them. Germline V gene lookup returns CDR1 MGHRA and CDR2 YSYEKL. The CDR3 length is 17 residues.

This clone has a handful of counts. The chain has TRBV13 and TRBJ2-1, with D unclear. Germline V gene lookup returns CDR1 PRHDT and CDR2 FYEKMQ (reference sequence). The V and J ends lost 5 bases and 9 bases respectively, with 14 bases between them. This CDR3 has 13 amino acids. CDR3 nucleotides: TGTGCCAGCAGCCCATCCGGTTACGGTGAGCAGTTCTTC. The encoded protein is CASSPSGYGEQFF.

The chain recombines TRBV5-1 with TRBJ2-1, with 10 nucleotides matching TRBD2. Germline CDR1 and CDR2: SGHRS and YFSETQ. There are 16 residues in the CDR3. Trimming cost V 3 bases and J 4 bases; bases outside gene matches: 7. The CDR3 reads CASSSRTSGVYNEQFF. CDR3 in DNA: TGCGCCAGCAGCTCAAGGACTAGCGGCGTATACAATGAGCAGTTCTTC.

The chain combines TRBV7-9 with TRBJ2-3, with a possible D match to TRBD2 (5 bases). CDR3 length: 15 residues. The germline gives CDR1 SEHNR, CDR2 FQNEAQ (reference sequence). V lost 8 bases and J 0 bases, leaving 15 bases between the germline ends. The CDR3 sequence: CASDEWSGSTDTQYF. The DNA of the CDR3 is TGTGCCAGCGACGAATGGAGCGGTAGCACAGATACGCAGTATTTT.

V gene TRBV2 combines with J gene TRBJ1-3, with D possibly being TRBD1 (5 bases). Germline loops: CDR1 SNHLY, CDR2 FYNNEI. Trimming removed 5 bases at V and 0 bases at J, with 14 bases between. CDR3 length: 16 residues. CDR3 sequence reads: CASSTQVGFSGNTIYF. As DNA, the CDR3 is TGTGCCAGCAGTACACAGGTGGGCTTCTCTGGAAACACCATATATTTT.

This clone has more than one count but fewer than ten. This sequence joins TRBV9 and TRBJ1-4, with D hard to call. V dropped 3 bases and J dropped 0 bases, with 9 bases sitting between them. CDR3 length equals 15 residues. CDR1 is SGDLS and CDR2 is YYNGEE in the germline V gene. The DNA of the CDR3 is TGTGCCAGCAGCGCCAGAGGGCCAACTAATGAAAAACTGTTTTTT. Amino acids: CASSARGPTNEKLFF. Variable domain in full (rest from reference TRBV9 and TRBJ1-4): DSGVTQTPKHLITATGQRVTLRCSPRSGDLSVYWYQQSLDQGLQFLIQYYNGEERAKGNILERFSAQQFPDLHSELNLSSLELGDSALYFCASSARGPTNEKLFFGSGTQLSVL.

The chain is built from TRBV4-1 and TRBJ1-2; D is undetermined. Germline lookup yields CDR1 MGHRA and CDR2 YSYEKL. The CDR3 contains 15 residues. Trimming took 0 bases from V and 7 from J, leaving 15 bases between them. This CDR3 is CASSQDYSGRAGYTF. In DNA, the CDR3 is TGCGCCAGCAGCCAAGACTACAGCGGGAGGGCTGGCTACACCTTC.

The rearrangement links TRBV11-1 to TRBJ1-1, with D unclear. V was cut by 0 bases and J by 3 bases, with 5 bases left in between. The CDR3 has 13 amino acids. The germline CDR1 and CDR2 sequences are SGHAT and FQDESV (reference sequence). Written as DNA, the CDR3 is TGTGCCAGCAGCTTAGCGTCCGACACTGAAGCTTTCTTT. It yields the protein CASSLASDTEAFF.

This rearrangement joins TRBV10-3 to TRBJ1-2, with no clear D. The V end was cut by 0 bases, the J end by 3 bases, with 8 bases between. The germline CDR1 and CDR2 sequences are ENHRY and SYGVKD. The CDR3 runs 14 residues. DNA of the CDR3: TGTGCCATCAGTGAGTCGACGGAGTACTATGGCTACACCTTC. Translated, it gives CAISESTEYYGYTF.

The chain links TRBV27 to TRBJ2-4; 7 nucleotides agree with TRBD1. The CDR3 sequence is 14 residues long. V shed 3 bases, J shed 4 bases, and the junction held 3 bases outside the gene matches. Germline V gene lookup returns CDR1 MNHEY and CDR2 SMNVEV (reference sequence). CDR3 residues: CASSFTGVKNIQYF. CDR3 sequence (DNA): TGTGCCAGCAGTTTCACAGGGGTTAAAAACATTCAGTACTTC.

The chain recombines TRBV18 with TRBJ1-5; 8 bases map to TRBD1. The CDR3 is 14 amino acids. Trimming took 5 bases from V and 5 from J; bases not matched to a gene: 5. Germline V gives CDR1 KGHSH, CDR2 LQKENI. Here the CDR3 reads CASSTGQGHQPQHF. CDR3 sequence (DNA): TGTGCCAGCTCAACCGGACAGGGTCATCAGCCCCAGCATTTT.

The gene calls are TRBV28 and TRBJ2-7; 7 bases are a match to TRBD2. V trimming: 5 bases; J trimming: 9 bases; junction bases outside the gene matches: 10. The CDR3 covers 13 residues. Germline assignment: CDR1 MDHEN and CDR2 SYDVKM. The chain's CDR3 is CASSPGGFWGQYF. In DNA, the CDR3 is TGTGCCAGCAGTCCCGGGGGGTTCTGGGGGCAGTACTTC. The full variable domain, with the rest looked up from reference TRBV28 and TRBJ2-7, is DVKVTQSSRYLVKRTGEKVFLECVQDMDHENMFWYRQDPGLGLRLIYFSYDVKMKEKGDIPEGYSVSREKKERFSLILESASTNQTSMYLCASSPGGFWGQYFGPGTRLTVT.

The chain couples TRBV14 to TRBJ1-2; 12 nucleotides match TRBD1. CDR3 length equals 17 residues. Germline CDR1 is SGHDN and CDR2 is FVKESK. V trimming: 2 bases; J trimming: 5 bases; junction bases outside the gene matches: 9. The CDR3 DNA sequence: TGTGCCAGCAGCCAATCTTATGGGACAGGGGGCCTTTATGGCTACACCTTC. Translation: CASSQSYGTGGLYGYTF. Drawing the rest from reference TRBV14 and TRBJ1-2, the complete variable domain is EAGVTQFPSHSVIEKGQTVTLRCDPISGHDNLYWYRRVMGKEIKFLLHFVKESKQDESGMPNNRFLAERTGGTYSTLKVQPAELEDSGVYFCASSQSYGTGGLYGYTFGSGTRLTVV.

The chain employs TRBV3-1 (or the pseudogene TRBV3-2) and TRBJ1-4, with D possibly being TRBD1 (6 bases). The V end was cut by 2 bases, the J end by 10 bases, with 14 bases between. Germline V gene data show CDR1 as LGHDT and CDR2 as YNNKEL (reference sequence). The CDR3 extends over 14 amino acids. DNA of the CDR3: TGTGCCAGCAGCCAATCTCATACCAGGGGAAAACTGTTTTTT. Protein sequence: CASSQSHTRGKLFF.

The gene calls are TRBV4-1 and TRBJ1-1, with D unclear. This CDR3 contains 15 residues. V lost 2 bases, J lost 2 bases, and 12 bases lay in between. The germline gives CDR1 MGHRA, CDR2 YSYEKL. The CDR3 region has the DNA TGCGCCAGCAGCCAACCCACAGAGAGCAACACTGAAGCTTTCTTT. Amino acid sequence: CASSQPTESNTEAFF.

The V and J genes are TRBV11-2 and TRBJ2-5; 10 bases line up with TRBD1. Germline trimming cut 4 bases from V and 3 bases from J; bases unmatched to any gene: 8. The germline gives CDR1 SGHAT, CDR2 FQNNGV. The length of the CDR3 is 16 residues. The CDR3 sequence is CASSWGRQGAKETQYF. Here the CDR3 DNA reads TGTGCCAGCAGCTGGGGAAGACAGGGGGCAAAAGAGACCCAGTACTTC.